The entry below gives a single T cell receptor (beta chain) sequence along with its context. The antigen remains unidentified. CDR1 and CDR2 from the germline V gene are SGHTA and FQGNSA. Trimming took 6 bases from V and 2 from J, leaving 16 bases between them. The CDR3 runs 15 residues. Patients with Susac syndrome met diagnostic criteria defined recently for definite or probable disease. This entry comes from a study of CD8 T cells in Susac syndrome. Reverse transcription of roughly 0.45 to 1 ug RNA was performed with random hexamers. TCRdb recomputed calls from the immunoSEQ multiplex PCR reads with MiXCR, one row per CDR3 protein. The sample yields 160,000 or so distinct CDR3 sequences, approximately 94% seen once. General study points: In Susac syndrome, the CD4+ T cell repertoires did not show clonal expansion.

This chain joins TRBV7-2 and TRBJ1-2; maybe TRBD1 (6 bases). The sample was CD4+ T cells from PBMCs. The TCR comes from a human donor with Susac syndrome. The CDR3 loop reads CASRSRLGTNYGYTF. The DNA for the CDR3 is TGTGCCAGCAGATCCAGGTTGGGGACAAACTATGGCTACACCTTC.